This TCR beta chain derives from a study of cytomegalovirus exposure and HLA in healthy donors. Study background: Prior work identified 117 million unique TCR beta sequences in around 170 million T cells. Study results and limitations: Later analysis demonstrated an association between a missense DCLRE1C variant and TCR beta V- and J-gene trimming. Most TCR sequences were rare, but some public TCRs occurred in many donors.

Vbeta (60) and Jbeta (13) primers were used in the PCR. Sequenced by immunoSEQ multiplex PCR; TCRdb stores in-frame clones only, minus some. Of some 70,000 clones detected, approximately 70% appear once; the ten largest clones hold roughly 15%. The CDR3 runs to 15 residues. Trimming pared 3 bases from V and 1 base from J, leaving 12 bases between. The V gene's germline CDR1 is SGHAT and CDR2 FQNNGV. As concerns this clone: The antigen remains undetermined.

The gene calls are TRBV11-2 and TRBJ1-1, with D perhaps TRBD1 (6 bases). The sequenced material came from PBMCs. The sequence was collected from a male donor in good health and CMV-seropositive. As DNA, the CDR3 is TGTGCCAGCAGCTTTGCAGGGGCGCGGAACACTGAAGCTTTCTTT. Its protein product is CASSFAGARNTEAFF.